What follows are 9 T cell receptor beta chains derived from one specimen sequenced in a study of shared clonotypes between healthy human individuals. The protocol was immunoSEQ multiplex PCR, while the TCRdb copy is restricted to in-frame clones and leaves out a portion. The table includes about 1.5 million clones, under 99% detected once. The sample was naive CD4+ T cells sorted from blood. Subset specified: CD45RA+ positively selected. Receptor source: a man in his thirties or forties in good health.

The chain employs TRBV6-5 and TRBJ2-1; the match to TRBD1 covers 9 bases. This CDR3 contains 15 residues. Germline values: CDR1 MNHEY, CDR2 SVGAGI. The junction had 6 bases not matched to a gene; V was cut back by 6 bases and J by 3 bases. The CDR3 region has the DNA TGTGCCAGCAGACTGGGACAGGGCATCTACAATGAGCAGTTCTTC. This encodes CASRLGQGIYNEQFF.

The genes are TRBV7-9 and TRBJ2-6; D gene unclear. The CDR3 is 15 amino acids. Trimming removed 8 bases from V and 4 bases from J, with 15 bases in between. Germline CDR1 and CDR2: SEHNR and FQNEAQ (reference sequence). The CDR3 here is CASSPRVRGANVLTF. CDR3 bases: TGTGCCAGCTCCCCTCGGGTGCGGGGGGCCAACGTCCTGACTTTC.

This clone was seen only once. The V gene is TRBV9, the J gene TRBJ2-7, with 9 bases lining up with TRBD2. The CDR3 runs 15 residues. The V segment lost 2 bases and the J segment 2 bases; nucleotides outside the gene matches: 5. Germline lookup yields CDR1 SGDLS and CDR2 YYNGEE. CDR3: CASSVLAGPAYEQYF. In DNA, the CDR3 is TGTGCCAGCAGCGTCCTAGCGGGGCCTGCCTACGAGCAGTACTTC. The variable domain in full, with the rest retrieved from reference TRBV9 and TRBJ2-7, is DSGVTQTPKHLITATGQRVTLRCSPRSGDLSVYWYQQSLDQGLQFLIQYYNGEERAKGNILERFSAQQFPDLHSELNLSSLELGDSALYFCASSVLAGPAYEQYFGPGTRLTVT.

V usage is TRBV19 and J usage is TRBJ1-2; D possibly corresponds to TRBD1 (5 bases). Germline V gene lookup returns CDR1 LNHDA and CDR2 SQIVND (reference sequence). V was clipped by 10 bases and J by 4 bases, with 16 bases between them. CDR3 size: 13 residues. The CDR3: CATKPLDSYGYTF. CDR3 DNA: TGTGCCACCAAGCCTCTCGACAGCTATGGCTACACCTTC.

This sequence joins TRBV6-5 and TRBJ2-7; D might be TRBD1 (6 bases). V was clipped by 5 bases and J by 5 bases, with 10 bases between them. This CDR3 region has 12 residues. Germline V lookup: CDR1 MNHEY, CDR2 SVGAGI. Here the CDR3 DNA reads TGTGCCAGCAGTAAGCGACAGGACGAGCAGTACTTC. Residues: CASSKRQDEQYF.

The V call is TRBV18, the J call TRBJ2-4; possibly TRBD1 for D (5 bases). The V and J ends lost 1 base and 0 bases respectively, with 13 bases between them. The germline V gene has CDR1 KGHSH and CDR2 LQKENI. The length of the CDR3 is 17 residues. The CDR3 loop is CASSPQQGRLAKNIQYF. CDR3 nucleotide sequence: TGTGCCAGCTCACCACAGCAGGGCCGCTTAGCCAAAAACATTCAGTACTTC.

This chain joins TRBV28 and TRBJ2-1; 10 bases are shared with TRBD1. Germline trimming cut 1 base from V and 5 bases from J; bases unmatched to any gene: 11. The CDR3 consists of 18 residues. Germline assignment: CDR1 MDHEN and CDR2 SYDVKM. CDR3: CASSLFKTRTGGDNEQFF. The CDR3 DNA sequence: TGTGCCAGCAGTTTATTTAAAACACGGACAGGGGGTGACAATGAGCAGTTCTTC.

To note about this clone: Other DNA sequences in the same sample also yield this CDR3. CDR3 sequence: CASSQQETQYF. As DNA, the CDR3 is TGTGCCAGCAGCCAACAAGAGACCCAGTACTTC. The gene calls are TRBV7-2 and TRBJ2-5; D not resolved. The germline gives CDR1 SGHTA, CDR2 FQGNSA. Trimming removed 5 bases at V and 2 bases at J, with 3 bases between. This CDR3 region has 11 residues.

The chain carries TRBV7-6 and TRBJ2-7; unclear D gene. Germline loops: CDR1 SGHVS, CDR2 FNYEAQ. This CDR3 has 16 residues. Trimming removed 2 bases from V and 1 base from J, with 15 bases in between. Written as DNA, the CDR3 is TGTGCCAGCAGCTTAAACTCTATTCCGGGTTCCTACGAGCAGTACTTC. Protein sequence: CASSLNSIPGSYEQYF.